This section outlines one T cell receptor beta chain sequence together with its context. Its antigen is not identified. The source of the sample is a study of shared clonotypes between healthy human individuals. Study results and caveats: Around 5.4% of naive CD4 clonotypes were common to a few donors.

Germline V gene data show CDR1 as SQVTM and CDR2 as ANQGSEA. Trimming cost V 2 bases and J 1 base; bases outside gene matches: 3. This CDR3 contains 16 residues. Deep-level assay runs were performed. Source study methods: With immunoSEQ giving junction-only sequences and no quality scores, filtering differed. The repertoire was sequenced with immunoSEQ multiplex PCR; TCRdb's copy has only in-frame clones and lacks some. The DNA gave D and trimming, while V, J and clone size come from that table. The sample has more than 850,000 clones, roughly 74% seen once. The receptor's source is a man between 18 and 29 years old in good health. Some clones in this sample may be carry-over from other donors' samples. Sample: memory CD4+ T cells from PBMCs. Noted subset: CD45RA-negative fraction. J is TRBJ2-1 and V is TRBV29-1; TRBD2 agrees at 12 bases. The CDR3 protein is CSVELLAGGSYNEQFF. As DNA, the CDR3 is TGCAGCGTTGAATTACTAGCGGGAGGTTCCTACAATGAGCAGTTCTTC.